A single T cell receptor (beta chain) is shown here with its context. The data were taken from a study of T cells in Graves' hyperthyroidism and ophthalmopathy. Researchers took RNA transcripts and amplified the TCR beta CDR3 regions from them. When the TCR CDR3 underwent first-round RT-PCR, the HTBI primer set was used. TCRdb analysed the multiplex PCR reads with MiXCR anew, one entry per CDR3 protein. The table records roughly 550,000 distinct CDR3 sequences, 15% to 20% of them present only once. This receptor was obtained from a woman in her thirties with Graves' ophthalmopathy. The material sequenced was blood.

The CDR3 protein is CASSPLTGQSNTGELFF. The CDR3 nucleotides read TGTGCCAGCAGCCCACTCACGGGACAGTCGAACACCGGGGAGCTGTTTTTT. V gene TRBV6-1 combines with J gene TRBJ2-2; 7 bases agree with TRBD1. With 6 bases clipped from V and 0 bases from J, the junction kept 10 bases outside the gene matches. The CDR3 length is 17 residues. The V gene's germline CDR1 is MNHNS and CDR2 SASEGT.